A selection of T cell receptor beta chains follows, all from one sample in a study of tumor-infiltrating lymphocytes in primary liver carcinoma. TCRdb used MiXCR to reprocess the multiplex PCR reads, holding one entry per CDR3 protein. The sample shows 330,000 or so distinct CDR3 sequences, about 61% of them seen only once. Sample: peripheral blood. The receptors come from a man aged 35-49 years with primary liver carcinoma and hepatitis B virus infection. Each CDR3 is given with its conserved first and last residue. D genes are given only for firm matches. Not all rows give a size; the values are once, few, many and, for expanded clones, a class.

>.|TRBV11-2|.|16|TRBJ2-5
TGTGCCAGCAGCCAATCTCCTGGTGGGGGGAAAGATACCCAGTACTTC
CASSQSPGGGKDTQYF
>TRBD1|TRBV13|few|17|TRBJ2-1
TGTGCCAGCAGCCCCTCGCCGGACAGGGGGTCCTACAATGAGCAGTTCTTC
CASSPSPDRGSYNEQFF
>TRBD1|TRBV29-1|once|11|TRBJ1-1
TGCAGCGCTCGGGCAGGGGGGAGGGCTTTCTTT
CSARAGGRAFF
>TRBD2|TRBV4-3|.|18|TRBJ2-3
TGCGCCAGCAGCCACCATCCGGGGACTAGCGGTAGCACAGATATGCAGTATTTT
CASSHHPGTSGSTDMQYF
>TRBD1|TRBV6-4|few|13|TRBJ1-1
TGTGCCAGCAGTGAACAGGGGTGGGGTGAAGCTTTCTTT
CASSEQGWGEAFF
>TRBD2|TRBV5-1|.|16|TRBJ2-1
TGCGACAGCAGCTTGGGAGGGACTAGCGCTTACAATGAGCAGTTCTTC
CDSSLGGTSAYNEQFF
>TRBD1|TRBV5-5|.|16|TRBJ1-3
TGTGCTAGCAGCCAACGACAGGGACAAGGTGGAAACGCCATATATTTT
CASSQRQGQGGNAIYF
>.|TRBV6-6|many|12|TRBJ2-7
TGTGCCAGCAGCCCCGACCCATACGAGCAGTACTTC
CASSPDPYEQYF
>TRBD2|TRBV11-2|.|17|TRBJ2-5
TGTGCCAGCAGCTTGAGGACTAGCGGGAGGGCTCAGGAGACCCAGTACTTC
CASSLRTSGRAQETQYF
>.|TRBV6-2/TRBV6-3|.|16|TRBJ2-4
TGTGGCAGCAGTTACAGTCTAGCTGTGGCCAAAAACATTCAGTGCTTC
CGSSYSLAVAKNIQCF
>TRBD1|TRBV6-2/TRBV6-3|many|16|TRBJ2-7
TGTGCCACCCAGGGGGCGGGGAGCCCTTTCCCCAACGAGCAGTACTTC
CATQGAGSPFPNEQYF
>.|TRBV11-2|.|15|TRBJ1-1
TGTGCCAGCAGCTTAGACAGAGGGCGGCTCACTGAAGTTTTCTTT
CASSLDRGRLTEVFF
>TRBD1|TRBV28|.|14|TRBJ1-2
TGTGCCAGCACCCGGGACAGGGTAAACTATGGCTACACCTTC
CASTRDRVNYGYTF
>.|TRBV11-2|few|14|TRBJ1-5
TGTGTCAGCAGTCACGGCTCAAAAAATCAGCCCCAGCATTTT
CVSSHGSKNQPQHF
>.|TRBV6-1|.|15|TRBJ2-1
TGTGCCAGCAGCGAACTAGTGGGAGCCCACAATGAGCAGTTCTTC
CASSELVGAHNEQFF
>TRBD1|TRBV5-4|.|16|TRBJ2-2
TGTGCCAGCAGCCGCGGACAGGGGGAGGCCACCGGGGAGCTGTTTTTT
CASSRGQGEATGELFF
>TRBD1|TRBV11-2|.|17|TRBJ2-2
TGTGTCAGCAGCTCAACGGGACAGGGTCGAATCACGGGGGAGCTGTTTTTT
CVSSSTGQGRITGELFF
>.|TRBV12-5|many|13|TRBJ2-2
TGTGCTAGTGGCCTGGGACCCACCGGGGAGCTGTTTTTT
CASGLGPTGELFF
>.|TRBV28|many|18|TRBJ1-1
TGTGCCAGCAGTTTCGGGTCGAGGGGGGCAAATTTCGGCACTGAAGCTTTCTTT
CASSFGSRGANFGTEAFF
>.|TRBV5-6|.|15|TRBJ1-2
TGTGCCAGCAGCTTGACAGGCGAATCTCCCTATGGCTACACCTTC
CASSLTGESPYGYTF
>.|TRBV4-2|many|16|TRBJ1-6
TGTGCCAGCAGCCAAATCGAGGGCTCCTATAATTCACCCCTCCACTTT
CASSQIEGSYNSPLHF
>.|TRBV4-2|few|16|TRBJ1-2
TGTGCCAGCAGCCCAGGGACAACCGTCCAACTTCATGGCCACACCTTC
CASSPGTTVQLHGHTF
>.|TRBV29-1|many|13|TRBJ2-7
TGCAGCGTTGAGAACGTTGGCTCCTACGAGCAGTACTTC
CSVENVGSYEQYF
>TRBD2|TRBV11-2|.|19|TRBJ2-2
TGTGCCAGCAGTTATCTCCGCAGCGGGAGGGCCGTGAACACCGAGGAGCTGTTTTTT
CASSYLRSGRAVNTEELFF
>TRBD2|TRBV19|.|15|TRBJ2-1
TGTGCCAGTAGTATGGTAGCGGGAGGGCTCAATGAGCAGTTCTTC
CASSMVAGGLNEQFF
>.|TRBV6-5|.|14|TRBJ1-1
TGTGCCAGCAGTTACTCGCACAGGGTAACTGAAGCTTTCTTT
CASSYSHRVTEAFF
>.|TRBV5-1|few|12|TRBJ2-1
TGCGCCAGCAGGCCTGGGGGGAATGAGCAGTTCTTC
CASRPGGNEQFF
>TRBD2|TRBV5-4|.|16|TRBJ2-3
TGTGCCAGCAGCTCCGGACTAGCGGGGGGCCAGGATACGCAGTATTTT
CASSSGLAGGQDTQYF
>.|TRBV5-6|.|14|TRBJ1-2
TGTGCCAGCATTTCCGTGGGTCTTGACTATGGCTACACCTTC
CASISVGLDYGYTF